Listed below are T cell receptor beta chains from one sample, sequenced in a study of CD8 T cells in ankylosing spondylitis. TCRdb reanalysed the 5' RACE reads using MiXCR and keeps one entry per CDR3 protein. The table records fewer than 550,000 distinct CDR3 sequences, 5.3% of them present only once. The specimen was blood, either unsorted or a sorted T cell fraction (not recorded which). The receptors come from a male donor with ankylosing spondylitis. Both conserved end residues are part of each CDR3. D genes are given only for firm matches. A row's size may be missing; if present it is once, few, many or a size class.

abundance	j_gene	v_gene	len	d_gene	CDR3nt	CDR3aa
few	TRBJ2-1	TRBV12-3/TRBV12-4	15	.	TGTGCCAGCAGCCCCCGCGGGACTTACTACAATGAGCAGTTCTTC	CASSPRGTYYNEQFF
many	TRBJ2-7	TRBV7-2	15	TRBD1	TGTGCCAGCAGCTTTAAGGGACAGGAGATCTACGAGCAGTACTTC	CASSFKGQEIYEQYF
many	TRBJ2-7	TRBV5-1	13	.	TGCGCCAGCAGCTTGGATGGCGGTTACGAGCAGTACTTC	CASSLDGGYEQYF
many	TRBJ2-3	TRBV27	15	TRBD2	TGTGCCAGCAACCCGCTAGCGGCTAGCACAGATACGCAGTATTTT	CASNPLAASTDTQYF
many	TRBJ2-2	TRBV12-5	15	TRBD1	TGTGCTAGTGGTTACAGGACAGGGAGTACCGGGGAGCTGTTTTTT	CASGYRTGSTGELFF
many	TRBJ2-5	TRBV20-1	14	TRBD2	TGCAGTGCTAGCTCTAGCGGGAGACGGGGGACCCAGTACTTC	CSASSSGRRGTQYF
many	TRBJ1-2	TRBV4-2	18	TRBD1	TGTGCCAGCAGCCAAGAAGAGGGGGCGGTACCAACCCTTAGCGGCTACACCTTC	CASSQEEGAVPTLSGYTF
.	TRBJ1-1	TRBV3-1	15	TRBD1	TGTGCCAGCAGCCCCTCGGGACAGCGATACACTGAAGCTTTCTTT	CASSPSGQRYTEAFF
many	TRBJ2-3	TRBV21-1	14	.	TGTGCCAGCAGTCCTGATGGGATCACAGATACGCAGTATTTT	CASSPDGITDTQYF
few	TRBJ2-5	TRBV7-2	15	TRBD1	TGTGCCAGCAGCTTACGGGCGGGACAGGAAGAGACCCAGTACTTC	CASSLRAGQEETQYF
many	TRBJ1-1	TRBV12-3/TRBV12-4	13	.	TGTGCCAGCAGTTTAGGACAGCTTCAACTTGCTTTCTTT	CASSLGQLQLAFF
.	TRBJ2-3	TRBV10-2	14	.	TGCGCCAGCAGTGTGAAGCGGTCCCTAGATACGCAGTATTTT	CASSVKRSLDTQYF
.	TRBJ2-4	TRBV4-1	16	.	TGCGCCAGTAAGGCGTACAGGGGTGGGAGGCAAAACATTCAGTACTTC	CASKAYRGGRQNIQYF
many	TRBJ2-3	TRBV24-1	15	.	TGTGCCACCAGCCTGGACAGAGCTAGCACAGATACGCAGTATTTT	CATSLDRASTDTQYF
many	TRBJ2-1	TRBV4-1	17	TRBD2	TGCGCCAGCAGCCATAGCTTACTAGCGGGGTCCTACAATGAGCAGTTCTTC	CASSHSLLAGSYNEQFF
many	TRBJ2-2	TRBV2	13	.	TGTGCCAGCAGTCGGACAGCGGGCGGGGAGCTGTTTTTT	CASSRTAGGELFF
many	TRBJ1-1	TRBV9	15	TRBD1	TGTGCCAGCAGCGTAGCCGCAGGGGGCCGTACTGAAGCTTTCTTT	CASSVAAGGRTEAFF
few	TRBJ2-5	TRBV5-1	13	.	TGCGCCAGCACCACCGGGACCCAAGAGACCCAGTACTTC	CASTTGTQETQYF
many	TRBJ1-1	TRBV7-8	14	.	TGTGCCAGCAGCTTAGGTTGGATGGACACTGAAGCTTTCTTT	CASSLGWMDTEAFF
many	TRBJ2-5	TRBV6-5	13	.	TGTGCCAGCAGTTACTCGGGCCAAGAGACCCAGTACTTC	CASSYSGQETQYF
many	TRBJ1-2	TRBV3-1	16	.	TGTGCCAGCAGCCAAGGACCGGGCTTCTATAACTATGGCTACACCTTC	CASSQGPGFYNYGYTF
many	TRBJ1-2	TRBV16	15	TRBD1	TGTGCCAGCAGCCAATCTCCGACAGGGGGTTATGGCTACACCTTC	CASSQSPTGGYGYTF